Presented here are 11 T cell receptor beta chains from one specimen sequenced in a study of T-cell reconstitution after alpha-beta-depleted transplantation in children. This sample's TCRbeta library carried unique molecular identifier barcodes. TCRdb analysed the PCR reads with MiXCR anew, one entry per CDR3 protein. The sample lists roughly 170,000 distinct CDR3 sequences; around 6.8% were seen once. The sequencing used PBMCs from the stem cell graft donor, collected from the stem cell graft. All receptors come from a human donor who donated a stem cell graft to a child with Wiskott-Aldrich syndrome.

This clonotype has ten or more counts. The V gene is TRBV20-1, the J gene TRBJ2-5; D unclear. Germline values: CDR1 DFQATT, CDR2 SNEGSKA (reference sequence). The V end lost 6 bases, the J end lost 3 bases, and 14 bases lay between the germline ends. The length of the CDR3 is 13 residues. CDR3 residues: CSASSDAKETQYF. In nucleotides, the CDR3 is TGCAGTGCCAGTTCCGATGCGAAAGAGACCCAGTACTTC.

This clonotype occurred many times. V usage is TRBV6-5 and J usage is TRBJ1-1, with TRBD1 as a possible D gene (6 bases). The V and J ends lost 6 bases and 9 bases respectively, with 20 bases between them. The CDR3 length is 14 residues. The germline CDR1 and CDR2 sequences are MNHEY and SVGAGI. CDR3 protein: CASSQRDNRVKAFF. DNA of the CDR3: TGTGCCAGCAGCCAAAGGGACAACAGGGTTAAAGCTTTCTTT.

This clonotype was observed many times. CDR3 sequence reads: CASRPPGAEKLFF. The CDR3 nucleotides are TGTGCCAGCAGGCCTCCCGGAGCTGAAAAACTGTTTTTT. The rearrangement joins TRBV6-1 to TRBJ1-4; D not resolved. The V and J ends lost 6 bases and 7 bases respectively, with 12 bases between them. This CDR3 has 13 residues. Germline V gene lookup returns CDR1 MNHNS and CDR2 SASEGT.

The sample holds many counts of this clonotype. The chain has TRBV13 and TRBJ2-1, with D hard to call. CDR3 size: 15 residues. V was shortened by 2 bases and J by 5 bases, with 13 bases between the two germline ends. In germline, CDR1 is PRHDT, CDR2 FYEKMQ (reference sequence). CDR3: CASSLFRRLDNEQFF. The CDR3 DNA sequence: TGTGCCAGCAGCTTATTCCGCCGGCTAGACAATGAGCAGTTCTTC. The complete variable domain, with remaining parts taken from reference TRBV13 and TRBJ2-1, reads AAGVIQSPRHLIKEKRETATLKCYPIPRHDTVYWYQQGPGQDPQFLISFYEKMQSDKGSIPDRFSAQQFSDYHSELNMSSLELGDSALYFCASSLFRRLDNEQFFGPGTRLTVL.

The chain carries TRBV20-1 and TRBJ1-6, with D maybe TRBD1 (6 bases). Trimming left V 0 bases short and J 5 bases short, with 17 bases between. From germline, CDR1 is DFQATT and CDR2 SNEGSKA (reference sequence). The CDR3 totals 17 residues. In DNA, the CDR3 is TGCAGTGCTAGAGAATTAAGGGGGGGGGACCATAATTCACCCCTCCACTTT. Translating gives CSARELRGGDHNSPLHF.

This clonotype was recorded a few times. The J gene is TRBJ2-1, the V gene TRBV19; 8 bases align to TRBD1. CDR1 and CDR2 (germline): LNHDA, SQIVND (reference sequence). This CDR3 is 14 amino acids long. V shed 3 bases, J shed 3 bases, and the junction held 1 base outside the gene matches. DNA for the CDR3: TGTGCCAGTAGTATTACAGGGGGCTACAATGAGCAGTTCTTC. The encoded protein is CASSITGGYNEQFF.

This clonotype was observed a few times. The chain employs TRBV20-1 and TRBJ2-1; 8 bases line up with TRBD2. V lost 1 base to trimming and J lost 3 bases; unmatched junction nucleotides: 11. This CDR3 spans 17 amino acids. The V gene's germline CDR1 is DFQATT and CDR2 SNEGSKA (reference sequence). The CDR3 sequence is CSARASHQRGFYNEQFF. Written as DNA, the CDR3 is TGCAGTGCTAGAGCGAGTCACCAGCGGGGGTTCTACAATGAGCAGTTCTTC.

As concerns this clonotype: A much larger clone lies one base from this, so it may be a read error. The chain links TRBV5-1 to TRBJ2-3; D ambiguous. CDR1 is SGHRS, CDR2 YFSETQ, per germline. The CDR3 extends over 13 amino acids. Trimming removed 2 bases at V and 3 bases at J, with 7 bases between. CDR3 DNA sequence: TGCGCCAGCAGCTTCTTCGGGACAGATACGCAGTATTTT. This encodes CASSFFGTDTQYF.

This chain uses TRBV2 with TRBJ2-7, with 7 bases matching TRBD1. V lost 10 bases and J lost 3; bases outside the gene matches: 9. Germline V gene sequence: CDR1 SNHLY, CDR2 FYNNEI. This CDR3 has 13 amino acids. CDR3 loop: CATGTVENYEQYF. The CDR3 DNA reads TGTGCCACCGGGACAGTGGAAAACTACGAGCAGTACTTC.

V usage is TRBV23-1 and J usage is TRBJ2-7; D perhaps matches TRBD1 (6 bases). TRBV23-1 is flagged as an ORF with uncertain function. The CDR3 runs to 15 residues. Trimming left V 4 bases short and J 3 bases short, with 16 bases between. CDR3 in DNA: TGCGCCAGCAGTCCCAGGCGGCACAGGGACTACGAGCAGTACTTC. Residues: CASSPRRHRDYEQYF.

This clonotype occurred many times. The chain joins TRBV12-3 or TRBV12-4 to TRBJ2-7; D is uncertain. This CDR3 is 13 amino acids long. Trimming took 4 bases from V and 3 from J, leaving 10 bases between them. Here the CDR3 reads CASSSGPSYEQYF. The DNA of the CDR3 is TGTGCCAGCAGTTCAGGACCGAGCTACGAGCAGTACTTC.